This is a list of T cell receptor beta chains from one sample in a study of Ad26.COV2.S vaccination and SARS-CoV-2 variants. The protocol was immunoSEQ multiplex PCR, while the TCRdb copy is restricted to in-frame clones and leaves out a portion. The sample comprises some 250,000 clones, around 89% of which are singletons, and around 10% rests with the top ten. Material: peripheral blood, obtained in a trial of Ad26.COV2.S vaccine versus placebo. These receptors were taken from a person between 18 and 59 years old who received the Ad26.COV2.S COVID-19 vaccine or a placebo. Both conserved end residues are part of each CDR3. The order of the fields is CDR3 protein, CDR3 DNA, V gene, D gene, J gene, clone size. A D gene is named only where the DNA matches it firmly. Clone size is not always given. Where it is, it says once, few, many or a class for expanded clones.

CDR3aa: CASSIGAGTTGELFF
CDR3nt: TGTGCCAGTAGTATTGGGGCAGGGACCACCGGGGAGCTGTTTTTT
v_gene: TRBV19
d_gene: NA
j_gene: TRBJ2-2
abundance: NA

CDR3aa: CASSSRPQGVGRGGTEAFF
CDR3nt: TGTGCCAGCAGCTCCCGCCCCCAGGGGGTGGGACGGGGTGGCACTGAAGCTTTCTTT
v_gene: TRBV28
d_gene: TRBD1
j_gene: TRBJ1-1
abundance: NA

CDR3aa: CASSPRQGVLSYEQYF
CDR3nt: TGTGCCAGCAGCCCTCGACAGGGGGTCCTTTCCTACGAGCAGTACTTC
v_gene: TRBV9
d_gene: TRBD1
j_gene: TRBJ2-7
abundance: NA

CDR3aa: CASSQDLETISNQPQHF
CDR3nt: TGCGCCAGCAGCCAAGATCTCGAGACCATTAGCAATCAGCCCCAGCATTTT
v_gene: TRBV4-1
d_gene: NA
j_gene: TRBJ1-5
abundance: NA

CDR3aa: CASSIDQLKVSKNIQYF
CDR3nt: TGTGCCAGTAGTATAGATCAGTTGAAGGTATCCAAAAACATTCAGTACTTC
v_gene: TRBV19
d_gene: NA
j_gene: TRBJ2-4
abundance: NA

CDR3aa: CASSRTAKETQYF
CDR3nt: TGTGCCAGCAGCAGGACTGCGAAAGAGACCCAGTACTTC
v_gene: TRBV28
d_gene: NA
j_gene: TRBJ2-5
abundance: NA

CDR3aa: CASSLGTVNTGELFF
CDR3nt: TGCGCCAGCAGCCTCGGTACGGTAAACACCGGGGAGCTGTTTTTT
v_gene: TRBV4-1
d_gene: NA
j_gene: TRBJ2-2
abundance: NA

CDR3aa: CASSIASTSEQYF
CDR3nt: TGTGCCAGTAGTATAGCCTCGACTAGCGAGCAGTACTTC
v_gene: TRBV19
d_gene: NA
j_gene: TRBJ2-7
abundance: many

CDR3aa: CASSQDFVAGELFF
CDR3nt: TGCGCCAGCAGCCAAGACTTTGTCGCCGGGGAGCTGTTTTTT
v_gene: TRBV4-3
d_gene: NA
j_gene: TRBJ2-2
abundance: NA

CDR3aa: CASSQERTDPPDTQYF
CDR3nt: TGCGCCAGCAGCCAAGAAAGGACAGACCCTCCAGATACGCAGTATTTT
v_gene: TRBV4-1
d_gene: NA
j_gene: TRBJ2-3
abundance: NA

CDR3aa: CASSYEGNYGYTF
CDR3nt: TGTGCCAGCAGTTATGAGGGTAACTATGGCTACACCTTC
v_gene: TRBV6-2/TRBV6-3
d_gene: NA
j_gene: TRBJ1-2
abundance: NA

CDR3aa: CASSSLQGDEQYF
CDR3nt: TGTGCCAGCAGTTCCCTACAGGGGGACGAGCAGTACTTC
v_gene: TRBV6-6
d_gene: TRBD1
j_gene: TRBJ2-7
abundance: NA

CDR3aa: CASSRILGGGNQPQHF
CDR3nt: TGTGCCAGCAGCCGCATTTTGGGGGGTGGCAATCAGCCCCAGCATTTT
v_gene: TRBV28
d_gene: NA
j_gene: TRBJ1-5
abundance: NA

CDR3aa: CASSQAHFNLAGGSEQYF
CDR3nt: TGCGCCAGCAGCCAGGCACATTTTAATTTAGCGGGAGGATCCGAGCAGTACTTC
v_gene: TRBV4-1
d_gene: TRBD2
j_gene: TRBJ2-7
abundance: NA

CDR3aa: CASSPAGTSGKGEQYF
CDR3nt: TGTGCCAGCAGCCCAGCGGGGACTAGCGGGAAGGGGGAGCAGTACTTC
v_gene: TRBV12-1
d_gene: NA
j_gene: TRBJ2-7
abundance: NA

CDR3aa: CASSSTGTYYEQYF
CDR3nt: TGTGCCAGCAGTAGTACCGGGACTTACTACGAGCAGTACTTC
v_gene: TRBV27
d_gene: NA
j_gene: TRBJ2-7
abundance: NA

CDR3aa: CAWNGVGTDTQYF
CDR3nt: TGTGCCTGGAACGGGGTAGGGACAGATACGCAGTATTTT
v_gene: TRBV30
d_gene: NA
j_gene: TRBJ2-3
abundance: NA

CDR3aa: CACKLRTGTTYEQYF
CDR3nt: TGTGCCTGCAAGTTACGGACAGGGACAACCTACGAGCAGTACTTC
v_gene: TRBV30
d_gene: TRBD1
j_gene: TRBJ2-7
abundance: once

CDR3aa: CASSQVAGGRYNEQFF
CDR3nt: TGTGCCAGCAGCCAAGTCGCGGGAGGGCGGTACAATGAGCAGTTCTTC
v_gene: TRBV3-1/TRBV3-2
d_gene: TRBD2
j_gene: TRBJ2-1
abundance: NA

CDR3aa: CASSPRDRGTETQYF
CDR3nt: TGTGCCAGCAGCCCTCGGGACAGGGGGACGGAGACCCAGTACTTC
v_gene: TRBV11-2
d_gene: TRBD1
j_gene: TRBJ2-5
abundance: NA

CDR3aa: CASSLGQTMNTEAFF
CDR3nt: TGTGCCAGCAGTTTAGGACAGACTATGAACACTGAAGCTTTCTTT
v_gene: TRBV27
d_gene: NA
j_gene: TRBJ1-1
abundance: NA

CDR3aa: CASSTNIGTSGIFYEQYF
CDR3nt: TGTGCCAGCAGTACAAATATCGGGACTAGCGGGATTTTCTACGAGCAGTACTTC
v_gene: TRBV28
d_gene: TRBD2
j_gene: TRBJ2-7
abundance: few

CDR3aa: CASTQAPLRQGEQYF
CDR3nt: TGTGCCAGCACCCAGGCCCCACTCCGGCAGGGCGAGCAGTACTTC
v_gene: TRBV7-9
d_gene: NA
j_gene: TRBJ2-7
abundance: NA

CDR3aa: CASSPGTSFYEQYF
CDR3nt: TGTGCCAGCAGCCCAGGGACTAGCTTTTACGAGCAGTACTTC
v_gene: TRBV7-9
d_gene: TRBD2
j_gene: TRBJ2-7
abundance: NA

CDR3aa: CASSAGQGGEKLFF
CDR3nt: TGTGCCAGCAGTGCGGGACAGGGCGGTGAAAAACTGTTTTTT
v_gene: TRBV25-1
d_gene: TRBD1
j_gene: TRBJ1-4
abundance: NA

CDR3aa: CATRPGVNQPQHF
CDR3nt: TGTGCCACCAGACCGGGGGTCAATCAGCCCCAGCATTTT
v_gene: TRBV15
d_gene: NA
j_gene: TRBJ1-5
abundance: NA

CDR3aa: CASTTTSGGSYEQYF
CDR3nt: TGTGCCAGTACCACAACTAGCGGGGGTTCCTACGAGCAGTACTTC
v_gene: TRBV19
d_gene: TRBD2
j_gene: TRBJ2-7
abundance: NA

CDR3aa: CASSVAGAWTDTQYF
CDR3nt: TGTGCCAGCAGCGTAGCGGGGGCCTGGACAGATACGCAGTATTTT
v_gene: TRBV11-1
d_gene: TRBD2
j_gene: TRBJ2-3
abundance: NA

CDR3aa: CASSLTDRGWTEAFF
CDR3nt: TGCGCCAGCAGCCTAACCGACAGGGGCTGGACTGAAGCTTTCTTT
v_gene: TRBV5-1
d_gene: TRBD1
j_gene: TRBJ1-1
abundance: NA

CDR3aa: CASSPTERVSSYEQYF
CDR3nt: TGTGCCAGCTCACCAACGGAAAGGGTAAGCTCCTACGAGCAGTACTTC
v_gene: TRBV18
d_gene: NA
j_gene: TRBJ2-7
abundance: NA

CDR3aa: CSAKETQYF
CDR3nt: TGCAGTGCAAAAGAGACCCAGTACTTC
v_gene: TRBV20-1
d_gene: NA
j_gene: TRBJ2-5
abundance: NA